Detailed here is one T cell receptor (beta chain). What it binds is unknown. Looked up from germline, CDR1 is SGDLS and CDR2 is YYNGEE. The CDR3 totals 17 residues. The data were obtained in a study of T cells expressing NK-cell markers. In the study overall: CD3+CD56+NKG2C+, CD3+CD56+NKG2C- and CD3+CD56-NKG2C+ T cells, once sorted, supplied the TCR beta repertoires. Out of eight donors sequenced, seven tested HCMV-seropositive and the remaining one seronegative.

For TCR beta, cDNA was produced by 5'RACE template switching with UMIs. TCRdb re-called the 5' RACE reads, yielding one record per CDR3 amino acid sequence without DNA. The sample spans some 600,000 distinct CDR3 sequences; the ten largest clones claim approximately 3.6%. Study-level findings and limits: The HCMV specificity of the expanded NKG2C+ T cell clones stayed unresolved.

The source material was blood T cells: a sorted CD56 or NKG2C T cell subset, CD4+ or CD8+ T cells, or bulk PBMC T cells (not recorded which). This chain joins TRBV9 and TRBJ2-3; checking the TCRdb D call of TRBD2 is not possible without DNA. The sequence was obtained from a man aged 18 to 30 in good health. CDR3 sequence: CASSTTPGLAGVDTQYF. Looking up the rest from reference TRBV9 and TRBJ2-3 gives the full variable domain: DSGVTQTPKHLITATGQRVTLRCSPRSGDLSVYWYQQSLDQGLQFLIQYYNGEERAKGNILERFSAQQFPDLHSELNLSSLELGDSALYFCASSTTPGLAGVDTQYFGPGTRLTVL.